Below are 22 T cell receptor beta chains sequenced from a single sample in a study of shared clonotypes between healthy human individuals. Only in-frame clones appear in the TCRdb table, and some are missing; sequencing was by immunoSEQ multiplex PCR. The table shows around 500,000 clones, with around 80% occurring only once. The sample consisted of PBMCs. These receptors all come from a woman in her 40s in good health. Some clones in this sample may be carry-over from other donors' samples.

About this clone: This CDR3 is also generated by other DNA sequences in the sample. The rearrangement joins TRBV19 to TRBJ2-3; 10 bases map to TRBD2. CDR3 length: 15 residues. With 4 bases clipped from V and 1 base from J, the junction kept 2 bases outside the gene matches. CDR1 is LNHDA and CDR2 is SQIVND in the germline V gene (reference sequence). For the CDR3, the DNA is TGTGCCAGTAGTAAGACTAGCGGGCGCACAGATACGCAGTATTTT. This gives the protein CASSKTSGRTDTQYF.

This rearrangement joins TRBV14 to TRBJ2-7; D gene unclear. In germline, CDR1 is SGHDN, CDR2 FVKESK. The CDR3 sequence is 15 residues long. Trimming pared 1 base from V and 9 bases from J, leaving 19 bases between. As DNA, the CDR3 is TGTGCCAGCAGCCAAGTAGGTTCTGGGCCGTTCGGGCAGTACTTC. Translated: CASSQVGSGPFGQYF.

Regarding this clone: This CDR3 is also generated by other DNA sequences in the sample. The chain uses TRBV28 and TRBJ2-2, with 7 bases lining up with TRBD2. Trimming took 6 bases from V and 6 from J; bases not matched to a gene: 10. CDR3 length equals 15 residues. Germline V gene sequence: CDR1 MDHEN, CDR2 SYDVKM. Written as DNA, the CDR3 is TGTGCCAGCAGCCTGGGACTGGCGGGAGCCGGGGAGCTGTTTTTT. The encoded protein is CASSLGLAGAGELFF.

This chain joins TRBV7-2 and TRBJ2-1, with 10 positions matching TRBD2. Germline CDR1 SGHTA, CDR2 FQGNSA. With 4 bases clipped from V and 8 bases from J, the junction kept 8 bases outside the gene matches. The CDR3 extends over 15 amino acids. CDR3 DNA sequence: TGTGCCAGCAGCTCTCAGCGGGAGGGCCGGCATGAGCAGTTCTTC. Translating it yields CASSSQREGRHEQFF.

V gene TRBV30 combines with J gene TRBJ1-2; 8 nucleotides agree with TRBD1. With 2 bases clipped from V and 4 bases from J, the junction kept 6 bases outside the gene matches. Germline V gene lookup returns CDR1 GTSNPN and CDR2 SVGIG (reference sequence). The CDR3 runs to 14 residues. The CDR3: CAWSLKDRAYGYTF. The CDR3, as DNA: TGTGCCTGGAGTCTAAAGGACAGGGCCTATGGCTACACCTTC.

The V gene is TRBV9, the J gene TRBJ2-7, with 8 bases fitting TRBD1. The J segment lost 6 bases and the V segment lost 3 bases, leaving 5 bases of the junction unmatched. The CDR3 extends over 13 amino acids. CDR1 SGDLS and CDR2 YYNGEE come from the germline V gene. The CDR3 sequence is CASSARTGSEQYF. The CDR3 DNA is TGTGCCAGCAGCGCCCGGACAGGGTCCGAGCAGTACTTC.

The chain recombines TRBV15 with TRBJ2-7, with no clear D. The V end was cut by 2 bases, the J end by 5 bases, with 7 bases between. From germline, CDR1 is LNHNV and CDR2 YYDKDF (reference sequence). The CDR3 runs to 12 residues. The CDR3 DNA follows: TGTGCCACCAGCAGAAATACCCACGAGCAGTACTTC. Its translation: CATSRNTHEQYF.

The chain has TRBV6-6 and TRBJ2-1; no definite D call. V was trimmed by 6 bases and J by 0 bases, leaving 9 bases between them. Germline values: CDR1 MNHNY, CDR2 SVGAGI (reference sequence). The CDR3 consists of 14 residues. CDR3 in amino acids: CASSDRGSYNEQFF. The DNA of the CDR3 is TGTGCCAGCAGCGACCGAGGCTCCTACAATGAGCAGTTCTTC.

This chain joins TRBV30 and TRBJ2-3; TRBD2 might be the D (7 bases). Germline V gene data show CDR1 as GTSNPN and CDR2 as SVGIG (reference sequence). The CDR3 runs to 14 residues. Trimming left V 5 bases short and J 5 bases short, with 17 bases between. The CDR3 reads CAWRREGGGDTQYF. CDR3 DNA sequence: TGTGCCTGGCGCAGGGAAGGGGGGGGAGATACGCAGTATTTT.

The rearrangement links TRBV5-1 to TRBJ1-1; the match to TRBD1 covers 7 bases. CDR3 length equals 15 residues. CDR1 SGHRS and CDR2 YFSETQ come from the germline V gene. Trimming removed 4 bases from V and 7 bases from J; junction bases left unmatched: 13. CDR3 sequence reads: CASSATYTTGVEAFF. The DNA of the CDR3 is TGCGCCAGCAGCGCAACATATACAACAGGGGTTGAAGCTTTCTTT.

CDR3: CSVALSGSDEQYF. The CDR3 region has the DNA TGCAGCGTTGCTTTATCGGGTTCAGACGAGCAGTACTTC. The J gene is TRBJ2-5, the V gene TRBV29-1; D is ambiguous. With the DNA end fitting TRBJ2-7 better, the J assignment may be wrong. Per the germline V gene, CDR1 is SQVTM and CDR2 is ANQGSEA. This CDR3 is built from 13 residues.

The J gene is TRBJ2-1, the V gene TRBV11-1; TRBD2 matches at 16 bases. The V and J ends lost 5 bases and 3 bases, in that order; junction bases with no gene match: 7. The CDR3 sequence is 18 residues long. Looked up from germline, CDR1 is SGHAT and CDR2 is FQDESV (reference sequence). CDR3 in DNA: TGTGCCAGCAGCCCGGGACTAGCGGGAGGGCCCGACTACAATGAGCAGTTCTTC. This sequence encodes CASSPGLAGGPDYNEQFF.

V and J are TRBV7-8 and TRBJ2-6; 7 bases agree with TRBD2. CDR1 is SGHVS, CDR2 FQNEAQ, per germline. Trimming cost V 1 base and J 0 bases; bases outside gene matches: 6. The CDR3 has 18 residues. The DNA for the CDR3 is TGTGCCAGCAGCTTAGGTAGCGGGCTCAGCTCTGGGGCCAACGTCCTGACTTTC. Translated: CASSLGSGLSSGANVLTF.

V usage is TRBV21-1 and J usage is TRBJ2-7; no check of the table's D call, TRBD1, against the DNA was made. TRBV21-1 is tagged as a pseudogene. This CDR3 has 12 amino acids. CDR3 nucleotides: TGTGCCAGAAAGGACAGGGCCTACGAGCAGTACTTC. Translated, it gives CARKDRAYEQYF.

The chain couples TRBV30 to TRBJ2-3; D unclear. CDR1 is GTSNPN, CDR2 SVGIG, per germline (reference sequence). The CDR3 is 15 residues long. The V gene lost 2 bases and the J gene lost 2 bases, with 14 bases spanning the gap. CDR3 DNA: TGTGCCTGGAGTCGGCGAGCCACCCTCACAGATACGCAGTATTTT. Amino acids: CAWSRRATLTDTQYF.

The rearrangement links TRBV28 to TRBJ2-3; 8 bases map to TRBD1. The length of the CDR3 is 17 residues. Germline V gene sequence: CDR1 MDHEN, CDR2 SYDVKM. After removal of 3 bases from V and 3 bases from J, the junction contained 11 bases not matched to a gene. CDR3 residues: CASSLGDRRRLTDTQYF. The CDR3 region has the DNA TGTGCCAGCAGTTTGGGGGACAGGAGGAGGCTTACAGATACGCAGTATTTT.

The chain carries TRBV28 and TRBJ2-1; 9 bases match TRBD2. Trimming took 5 bases from V and 4 from J; bases not matched to a gene: 6. Germline loops: CDR1 MDHEN, CDR2 SYDVKM. This CDR3 spans 15 amino acids. CDR3: CASSAPGLAYNEQFF. The CDR3 coding sequence is TGTGCCAGCAGTGCTCCGGGACTAGCTTACAATGAGCAGTTCTTC.

J is TRBJ2-3 and V is TRBV25-1; a possible D gene is TRBD2 (7 bases). CDR3 size: 16 residues. The V end was cut by 4 bases, the J end by 6 bases, with 20 bases between. Germline CDR1 and CDR2: MGHDK and SYGVNS. The CDR3 here is CASSGLGAGVSDTQYF. Here the CDR3 DNA reads TGTGCCAGCAGTGGGCTGGGGGCGGGAGTATCTGATACGCAGTATTTT.

The chain links TRBV11-2 to TRBJ1-1; 11 bases are a match to TRBD1. V shed 5 bases and J 7 bases; nucleotides not matched to a gene: 3. The CDR3 spans 13 residues. CDR1 and CDR2 from the germline V gene are SGHAT and FQNNGV. The CDR3 loop is CASSGQGAGEAFF. CDR3 nucleotides: TGTGCCAGCAGCGGACAGGGGGCTGGTGAAGCTTTCTTT.

The chain joins TRBV5-1 to TRBJ2-7; 10 bases fit TRBD2. J gave up 5 bases and V 6 bases, and 8 bases lay outside the gene matches. Germline loops: CDR1 SGHRS, CDR2 YFSETQ. The CDR3 length is 14 residues. CDR3 DNA: TGCGCCAGCATGGCTAGCGGGAGTGTCAACGAGCAGTACTTC. Encoded protein: CASMASGSVNEQYF.

The rearrangement links TRBV6-6 to TRBJ2-7, with 8 bases identical to TRBD1. Germline V gene data show CDR1 as MNHNY and CDR2 as SVGAGI (reference sequence). The ends lost 6 bases at V and 2 bases at J; junction bases unmatched: 12. CDR3 size: 16 residues. CDR3 loop: CASSPKRDRIAYEQYF. The CDR3, as DNA: TGTGCCAGCAGCCCAAAAAGGGACAGGATTGCCTACGAGCAGTACTTC.

On this clone itself: The sample carries other DNA sequences with the same CDR3. The rearrangement links TRBV10-3 to TRBJ2-1; either TRBD1 or TRBD2 may supply D (6 bases each). This CDR3 has 13 amino acids. The germline CDR1 and CDR2 sequences are ENHRY and SYGVKD. Trimming removed 0 bases from V and 7 bases from J, with 7 bases in between. CDR3 DNA: TGTGCCATCAGTGAGTCAGGGGGGAATGAGCAGTTCTTC. It encodes CAISESGGNEQFF.